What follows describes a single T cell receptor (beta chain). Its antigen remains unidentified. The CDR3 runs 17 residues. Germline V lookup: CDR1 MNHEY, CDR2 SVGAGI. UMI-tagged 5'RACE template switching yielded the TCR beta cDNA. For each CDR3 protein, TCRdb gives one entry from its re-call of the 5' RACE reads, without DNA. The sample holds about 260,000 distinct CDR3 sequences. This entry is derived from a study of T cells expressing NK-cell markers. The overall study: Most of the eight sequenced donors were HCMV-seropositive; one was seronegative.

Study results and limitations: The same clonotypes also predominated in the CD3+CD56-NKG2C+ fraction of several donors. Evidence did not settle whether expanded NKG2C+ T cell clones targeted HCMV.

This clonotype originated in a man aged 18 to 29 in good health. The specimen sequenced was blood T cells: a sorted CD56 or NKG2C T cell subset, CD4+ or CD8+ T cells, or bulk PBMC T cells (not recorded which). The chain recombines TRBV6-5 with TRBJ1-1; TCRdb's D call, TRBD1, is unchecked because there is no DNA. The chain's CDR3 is CASSYSVDRGWVTEAFF.